The 13 T cell receptor beta chains presented below share a single source sample, sequenced in a study of T cell clonality in common variable immunodeficiency. The method was immunoSEQ multiplex PCR; TCRdb's version includes in-frame clones alone and lacks a portion of them. The table lists roughly 51,000 clones, with no singletons. Sequenced sample: peripheral blood mononuclear cells. These receptors were taken from a person between 18 and 70 years old in good health.

At least ten counts were recorded for this clone. The read terminates 3 residues before the CDR3 end, so the remaining end is supplied by the germline J gene. The chain recombines TRBV12-5 with TRBJ2-1; 8 positions agree with TRBD2. CDR1 is LGHNT and CDR2 is FRNRAP in the germline V gene. The V gene end was trimmed by 5 bases and the J gene end by 6 bases; junction bases not matched to a gene: 6. The CDR3 extends over 14 amino acids. The sequenced part of the CDR3 DNA is TGTGCTAGTGGTGCCGGGACTAGTACCAATGAG. This translates into CASGAGTSTNE. The entire CDR3 protein reads CASGAGTSTNEQFF.

This clone was counted between two and nine times. The germline gene is not matched at one end of the junction; a read error may be the cause. The read comes to an end 3 residues before the CDR3 does, leaving the germline J gene to fill in the end. This chain connects TRBV7-9 to TRBJ1-1; a weak D match, TRBD1 (5 bases). Germline lookup yields CDR1 SEHNR and CDR2 FQNEAQ (reference sequence). This CDR3 is 12 amino acids long. The CDR3: CSSSTGATEAFF. CDR3 DNA, as far as it was read: TGTTCCAGTTCAACAGGAGCCACTGAA. Full variable domain (remainder filled in from reference TRBV7-9 and TRBJ1-1): DTGVSQNPRHKITKRGQNVTFRCDPISEHNRLYWYRQTLGQGPEFLTYFQNEAQLEKSRLLSDRFSAERPKGSFSTLEIQRTEQGDSAMYLCSSSTGATEAFFGQGTRLTVV.

As for this clone: The read terminates 3 residues before the CDR3 end, so the remaining end is supplied by the germline J gene. V and J are TRBV7-9 and TRBJ2-4; possible D gene TRBD2, 6 bases. The CDR3 consists of 14 residues. The V gene's germline CDR1 is SEHNR and CDR2 FQNEAQ (reference sequence). The part of the CDR3 DNA that was read is TGTGCCAGCAGCTCCTCCCTGGGAGCGGGCGGT. Translation: CASSSSLGAGG. The full CDR3 protein is CASSSSLGAGGQYF.

This clone was observed at least ten times. The missing CDR3 end, 3 residues past where the read stops, is filled in from the germline J gene. The rearrangement links TRBV10-3 to TRBJ1-4, with 7 bases aligning to TRBD1. Unmatched junction bases numbered 6, after V lost 10 bases and J lost 4 bases. The CDR3 consists of 13 residues. CDR1 ENHRY and CDR2 SYGVKD come from the germline V gene. Partial CDR3 DNA: TGTGCCAGCACAGGGGCTTATAATGAAAAA. Translating it yields CASTGAYNEK. The whole CDR3 is CASTGAYNEKLFF.

In its sample, this clone was seen many times. The sequenced fragment ends 3 residues before the CDR3 boundary, so the rest is inferred from the germline J gene. The chain couples TRBV10-3 to TRBJ1-6, with D unresolved. This CDR3 comprises 14 residues. Trimming pared 4 bases from V and 8 bases from J, leaving 12 bases between. Germline V gene sequence: CDR1 ENHRY, CDR2 SYGVKD. The CDR3 here is CAISGSVRDSPLHF. The sequenced CDR3 bases are TGTGCCATCAGTGGATCTGTTAGGGATTCACCC.

As regards this clone: The DNA ends 3 residues before the CDR3 does, and the rest of the CDR3 is filled in from the germline J gene. The rearrangement links TRBV10-3 to TRBJ2-1; 11 bases agree with TRBD2. V dropped 10 bases and J dropped 7; count of bases not matched to a gene: 9. The length of the CDR3 is 14 residues. Germline V gives CDR1 ENHRY, CDR2 SYGVKD. The CDR3 bases that were read are TGTGCCACCACCCCAACTAGCGGGAGTAATGAG. It encodes CATTPTSGSNE. The entire CDR3 protein reads CATTPTSGSNEQFF.

On this clone: With the read ending 3 residues before the CDR3 end, the germline J gene is used to fill in that end. This chain connects TRBV13 to TRBJ2-7; 13 bases line up with TRBD2. The CDR3 is 14 residues long. CDR1 PRHDT and CDR2 FYEKMQ come from the germline V gene (reference sequence). V gave up 5 bases and J gave up 4 bases; unmatched junction bases: 2. The CDR3 bases that were read are TGTGCCAGCAGCCGGGGACTAGCGGGGTACGAG. Protein: CASSRGLAGYE. From start to end, the CDR3 is CASSRGLAGYEQYF.

About this clone itself: The read ends 3 residues before the CDR3 terminus; that terminus is restored from the germline J gene. V and J are TRBV11-2 and TRBJ2-7; D might be TRBD1 (6 bases). In germline, CDR1 is SGHAT, CDR2 FQNNGV. This CDR3 is built from 14 residues. V lost 5 bases and J 4 bases, leaving 15 bases between the germline ends. CDR3 DNA (partial): TGTGCCAGCAGCCCTAACAGGGAAGTGTACGAG. Translation gives CASSPNREVYE. The whole CDR3 is CASSPNREVYEQYF.

In its sample, this clone was seen many times. Sequencing ends 3 residues short of the CDR3 end; the germline J gene provides the rest. The chain carries TRBV20-1 and TRBJ1-5, with D possibly TRBD1 on 6 matching bases. Germline V gives CDR1 DFQATT, CDR2 SNEGSKA (reference sequence). The CDR3 has 12 amino acids. Trimming cost V 1 base and J 5 bases, with 6 bases left between them. The covered CDR3 bases are TGCAGTGCTAGAGCAGGGGATCAGCCC. The encoded protein is CSARAGDQP. The whole CDR3 sequence is CSARAGDQPQHF.

This clone turned up a few times. The CDR3 extends 3 residues past the end of the read, so its final part is completed from the germline J gene. The V gene is TRBV7-9, the J gene TRBJ1-2; no firm D call. The germline V gene has CDR1 SEHNR and CDR2 FQNEAQ (reference sequence). Trimming took 4 bases from V and 7 from J, leaving 13 bases between them. The CDR3 sequence is 13 residues long. The CDR3 region is CASSSGLAVGYTF. CDR3 DNA (partial): TGTGCCAGCAGCTCGGGTCTAGCTGTTGGC.

This clone has at least ten counts. One end of the junction varies from germline; a read error may be responsible. Read sequence stops 3 residues before the CDR3 end, and the germline J gene provides the missing end. V and J are TRBV4-2 and TRBJ1-2, with TRBD1 identical over 7 bases. Looked up from germline, CDR1 is LGHNA and CDR2 is YNFKEQ. The CDR3 covers 16 residues. The CDR3 bases that were read are TGCGCCAGCAGCCAACCGGCAGGGGGAGCACTCTATGGC. It codes for CASSQPAGGALYG. The entire CDR3 reads CASSQPAGGALYGYTF.

The table lists this clone with many counts. The read ends 3 residues before the CDR3 terminus; that terminus is restored from the germline J gene. The chain couples TRBV20-1 to TRBJ2-1; 10 bases match TRBD2. This CDR3 has 13 residues. Germline CDR1 is DFQATT and CDR2 is SNEGSKA (reference sequence). V was pared by 5 bases and J by 3 bases, with 1 base of the junction left unmatched. The CDR3 here is CSALAGVYNEQFF. CDR3 DNA (partial): TGCAGTGCTCTAGCGGGAGTCTACAATGAG.

At least ten counts were recorded for this clone. The read gets to within 3 residues of the CDR3 end, and the germline J gene fills in the rest. The chain couples TRBV12-3 or TRBV12-4 to TRBJ1-1; no clear D gene. The CDR3 spans 12 residues. CDR3 amino acids: CASSTRVGGAFF. CDR3 DNA, as far as it was read: TGTGCCAGCAGCACACGAGTTGGCGGG.